Listed below are T cell receptor beta chains from one sample, sequenced in a study of blood T cell repertoires in COVID-19. TCRdb's table, derived via immunoSEQ multiplex PCR, lists solely in-frame clones and lacks some. The sample holds about 74,000 clones; around nine tenths are singletons and the top ten take 1.9%. Sequenced material: peripheral blood. The source is a woman older than 75 with active or convalescent COVID-19. Each CDR3 is given with its conserved first and last residue. A D gene is named only where the DNA matches it firmly. Not every row has a clone size; where given, it reads once, few, many or a size class.

clone size	V gene	D gene	J gene	CDR3 DNA	CDR3 protein
-	TRBV19	TRBD1	TRBJ2-1	TGTGCCAGTAGTATAAGGGACAGGGACGATGAGCAGTTCTTC	CASSIRDRDDEQFF
-	TRBV14	-	TRBJ1-1	TGTGCCAGCAGCCAGGGGCTAGTGTTTAACACTGAAGCTTTCTTT	CASSQGLVFNTEAFF
-	TRBV5-1	-	TRBJ1-1	TGCGCCAGCAGGGCATACGACTTCAGGGACACTGAAGCTTTCTTT	CASRAYDFRDTEAFF
-	TRBV9	TRBD1	TRBJ1-2	TGTGCCAGCGACAGGGGCCCTAAAGCTAACTATGGCTACACCTTC	CASDRGPKANYGYTF
-	TRBV18	-	TRBJ1-6	TGTGCCAGCTCACCACAGGAGAATTCACCCCTCCACTTT	CASSPQENSPLHF
once	TRBV19	-	TRBJ1-6	TGTGCCAGTAGTATAGGAGGGACTGGTTCACCCCTCCACTTT	CASSIGGTGSPLHF
-	TRBV6-2/TRBV6-3	TRBD1	TRBJ1-1	TGTGCCAGCAGATACGACAGGGAGGCTTTCTTT	CASRYDREAFF
-	TRBV20-1	-	TRBJ2-7	TGCAGTGCTAGACAGGGCTACGAGCAGTACTTC	CSARQGYEQYF
-	TRBV24-1	TRBD1	TRBJ2-2	TGTGCCACCAGTGATTCCAGGGGGATCACCGGGGAGCTGTTTTTT	CATSDSRGITGELFF
-	TRBV7-9	-	TRBJ1-3	TGTGCCAGCAGCTTGATGGGGGCAGCGCACTCTGGAAACACCATATATTTT	CASSLMGAAHSGNTIYF
-	TRBV27	TRBD1	TRBJ1-5	TGTGCCAGCAGTCCCTGGACAGGCCCTCCGCCCCAGCATTTT	CASSPWTGPPPQHF
-	TRBV3-1/TRBV3-2	-	TRBJ1-3	TGTGCCAGCAGCCAAGATTGGAGACAAGGGGGAGACACCATATATTTT	CASSQDWRQGGDTIYF
once	TRBV9	-	TRBJ1-5	TGTGCCAGCAGCGTAGCGTCAGGGGCTAATCAGCCCCAGCATTTT	CASSVASGANQPQHF
once	TRBV6-5	TRBD1	TRBJ1-4	TGTGCCAGCAGTTACGAGACAGGGGGGAATGAAAAACTGTTTTTT	CASSYETGGNEKLFF
-	TRBV5-5	TRBD2	TRBJ2-3	TGTGCCAGCAGCTTGGGCGGGAGTGGCGCAGATACGCAGTATTTT	CASSLGGSGADTQYF
-	TRBV9	TRBD2	TRBJ2-3	TGTGCCAGCAGCGTAGGTCCTAGCGGGGGGGCCGATACGCAGTATTTT	CASSVGPSGGADTQYF
-	TRBV5-1	TRBD2	TRBJ2-3	TGCGCCAGCAGCTTGGGCGGGGGGCCCCACACAGATACGCAGTATTTT	CASSLGGGPHTDTQYF
-	TRBV10-3	-	TRBJ2-2	TGTGCCACTATCGCCGGCTTAGCCCCCACCGGGGAGCTGTTTTTT	CATIAGLAPTGELFF
-	TRBV7-2	TRBD2	TRBJ2-7	TGTGCCAGCAGCTCCCCCCCTACTAGCGGGAGGGGACGGTACTTC	CASSSPPTSGRGRYF
-	TRBV19	TRBD1	TRBJ2-4	TGTGCCAGTAGTAACAGGGGGCTCAAAAACATTCAGTACTTC	CASSNRGLKNIQYF
-	TRBV7-2	TRBD1	TRBJ1-6	TGTGCCAGCACGGGGACAGGGGAATCTAGTTCACCCCTCCACTTT	CASTGTGESSSPLHF
-	TRBV7-2	TRBD1	TRBJ2-5	TGTGCCAGCAGCTTAGGGGGGACAGGCGGGCGTAAGTGGGAGACCCAGTACTTC	CASSLGGTGGRKWETQYF
-	TRBV27	-	TRBJ2-2	TGTGCCAGCAGTCTAAGCATGCTTTCCGGGGAGCTGTTTTTT	CASSLSMLSGELFF
-	TRBV5-1	TRBD2	TRBJ2-2	TGCGCCAGCACCTTGGGACTAGCGGTAGCCACCGGGGAGCTGTTTTTT	CASTLGLAVATGELFF
-	TRBV7-2	TRBD2	TRBJ2-1	TGTGCCAGCAGCATATCGACGGGACTAGCGGGTACCTACAATGAGCAGTTCTTC	CASSISTGLAGTYNEQFF
few	TRBV27	-	TRBJ1-6	TGTGCCAGCAACATAAAGGACAACTATAATTCACCCCTCCACTTT	CASNIKDNYNSPLHF
-	TRBV21-1	-	TRBJ2-3	TGTGCCAGCAGCAAAAAGGAGGGTTTGTGCACAGATACGCAGTATTTT	CASSKKEGLCTDTQYF
-	TRBV5-4	-	TRBJ2-1	TGTGCCAGCAGCCCTTTATTCGACCGGGAGAGCTCCTACAATGAGCAGTTCTTC	CASSPLFDRESSYNEQFF